This T cell receptor beta chain was recorded in a study of T cells of healthy individuals. TCRdb reprocessed the 5' RACE reads via MiXCR and lists one record per CDR3 protein. The sample records 95,000 to 100,000 distinct CDR3 sequences, roughly a sixth being singletons. The V gene lost 3 bases and the J gene lost 4 bases, with 12 bases spanning the gap. Germline V gene sequence: CDR1 LNHDA, CDR2 SQIVND (reference sequence). The CDR3 length is 14 residues. This chain links TRBV19 with TRBJ1-1; maybe TRBD1 (5 bases). The origin of this receptor is a human donor in good health. The CDR3 DNA reads TGTGCCAGTAGTATGCGCCTCGGGGGCACTGAAGCTTTCTTT. Translating gives CASSMRLGGTEAFF.